This passage covers 21 T cell receptor beta chains from one sample sequenced in a study of blood T cell repertoires in COVID-19. Using immunoSEQ multiplex PCR, the repertoire was profiled, and TCRdb retains in-frame clones only, with some absent. The sample contains 250,000 or so clones, around 90% of which appear only once. Material: PBMCs or T cells enriched from blood (not recorded which). The receptors originated from a woman aged 25 to 39 with acute COVID-19.

V is TRBV7-8 and J is TRBJ2-7; D is possibly TRBD2 (6 bases). V dropped 1 base and J dropped 0 bases, with 10 bases sitting between them. This CDR3 is 15 amino acids long. Germline V lookup: CDR1 SGHVS, CDR2 FQNEAQ. DNA for the CDR3: TGTGCCAGCAGCTTAGAAGCCGGGGGCTCCTACGAGCAGTACTTC. It yields the protein CASSLEAGGSYEQYF.

The chain employs TRBV5-6 and TRBJ1-3; tentative D call: TRBD1 (5 bases). Germline V gene data show CDR1 as SGHDT and CDR2 as YYEEEE. V lost 0 bases, J lost 2 bases, and 9 bases lay in between. The CDR3 runs to 15 residues. The CDR3, as DNA: TGTGCCAGCAGCTTGGCAGGGTTCGCTGGAAACACCATATATTTT. It specifies CASSLAGFAGNTIYF.

The chain uses TRBV5-1 and TRBJ1-1; possibly TRBD1 for D (6 bases). V was shortened by 5 bases and J by 1 base, with 9 bases between the two germline ends. CDR3 length: 13 amino acids. Germline V gene sequence: CDR1 SGHRS, CDR2 YFSETQ. The CDR3: CASRLTGNTEAFF. Written as DNA, the CDR3 is TGCGCCAGCAGGTTGACAGGGAACACTGAAGCTTTCTTT.

V gene TRBV30 combines with J gene TRBJ2-1, with D tentatively TRBD2 (7 bases). The V gene lost 4 bases and the J gene lost 4 bases, with 14 bases spanning the gap. The CDR3 covers 14 residues. Germline V gene lookup returns CDR1 GTSNPN and CDR2 SVGIG (reference sequence). The CDR3: CAWTLGGGYNEQFF. Written as DNA, the CDR3 is TGTGCCTGGACGCTAGGGGGGGGATACAATGAGCAGTTCTTC.

The genes are TRBV19 and TRBJ2-7, with D possibly matching TRBD2 (5 bases). Germline-derived CDR1 and CDR2 are LNHDA and SQIVND (reference sequence). This CDR3 is 14 amino acids long. The V and J ends lost 3 bases and 0 bases respectively, with 9 bases between them. DNA of the CDR3: TGTGCCAGTAGTATGAGGGCGATCTCCTACGAGCAGTACTTC. It encodes CASSMRAISYEQYF.

The CDR3 loop reads CASSQDWVHRDKKLFF. The CDR3 nucleotides read TGCGCCAGCAGCCAAGATTGGGTACACAGGGATAAAAAACTGTTTTTT. The rearrangement joins TRBV4-1 to TRBJ1-4, with a weak D call TRBD1 (6 bases). Germline V lookup: CDR1 MGHRA, CDR2 YSYEKL. The CDR3 runs to 16 residues. Trimming removed 0 bases at V and 9 bases at J, with 17 bases between.

V is TRBV30 and J is TRBJ1-1, with 8 positions matching TRBD1. V shed 3 bases and J 3 bases; nucleotides not matched to a gene: 3. The germline CDR1 and CDR2 sequences are GTSNPN and SVGIG (reference sequence). This CDR3 contains 13 residues. The CDR3 sequence: CAWRTGAYTEAFF. In DNA form, the CDR3 reads TGTGCCTGGAGGACAGGGGCTTACACTGAAGCTTTCTTT.

This clone was recorded a few times. The chain has TRBV18 and TRBJ1-5; weak D call: TRBD1 (6 bases). CDR1 KGHSH and CDR2 LQKENI come from the germline V gene. The CDR3 has 16 amino acids. V dropped 5 bases and J dropped 7 bases, with 21 bases sitting between them. The CDR3 protein is CASSKNTGSSEQPQHF. DNA for the CDR3: TGTGCCAGCTCAAAAAATACAGGGTCTTCCGAGCAGCCCCAGCATTTT.

This rearrangement joins TRBV6-5 to TRBJ1-4, with 7 nucleotides matching TRBD1. The germline V gene has CDR1 MNHEY and CDR2 SVGAGI. This CDR3 region has 14 residues. The V segment lost 6 bases and the J segment 12 bases; nucleotides outside the gene matches: 13. CDR3 protein: CASRGWDREEELFF. CDR3 bases: TGTGCCAGCAGGGGTTGGGACAGAGAGGAGGAACTGTTTTTT.

The chain's CDR3 is CASSYRTGNQPQHF. CDR3 bases: TGTGCCAGCAGTTACAGGACAGGTAATCAGCCCCAGCATTTT. The V call is TRBV6-2 or TRBV6-3, the J call TRBJ1-5, with TRBD1 matching 7 bases. The trim removed 2 bases at V and 4 bases at J, leaving 2 bases unmatched. The CDR3 contains 14 residues. Germline V gene sequence: CDR1 MNHEY, CDR2 SVGEGT.

This CDR3 reads CASAVYDSGIYEQYF. DNA of the CDR3: TGTGCTAGTGCAGTATACGACAGTGGGATCTACGAGCAGTACTTC. The rearrangement joins TRBV12-5 to TRBJ2-7, with D perhaps TRBD1 (5 bases). V shed 7 bases and J shed 3 bases, with 19 bases lying between them. Germline assignment: CDR1 LGHNT and CDR2 FRNRAP. The CDR3 runs to 15 residues.

The gene calls are TRBV19 and TRBJ2-7, with TRBD1 matching 10 bases. The V segment lost 5 bases and the J segment 6 bases; nucleotides outside the gene matches: 7. CDR1 LNHDA and CDR2 SQIVND come from the germline V gene (reference sequence). CDR3 length equals 14 residues. CDR3 residues: CASSVRDRGGEQYF. CDR3 coding DNA: TGTGCCAGTAGTGTCCGGGACAGGGGAGGCGAGCAGTACTTC.

The rearrangement joins TRBV6-5 to TRBJ1-3; D is ambiguous. The germline V gene has CDR1 MNHEY and CDR2 SVGAGI. The V gene lost 6 bases and the J gene lost 4 bases, with 10 bases spanning the gap. This CDR3 has 13 residues. Written as DNA, the CDR3 is TGTGCCAGCAGGTTAACAGACGGAAACACCATATATTTT. Translated, it gives CASRLTDGNTIYF.

The genes are TRBV19 and TRBJ2-1, with D uncertain. The V end lost 3 bases, the J end lost 4 bases, and 7 bases lay between the germline ends. Germline values: CDR1 LNHDA, CDR2 SQIVND (reference sequence). The CDR3 is 13 residues long. CDR3: CASSIRHYNEQFF. In nucleotides, the CDR3 is TGTGCCAGTAGTATCCGACATTACAATGAGCAGTTCTTC.

The genes are TRBV19 and TRBJ2-1; 7 bases line up with TRBD2. This CDR3 spans 15 amino acids. Germline CDR1 is LNHDA and CDR2 is SQIVND (reference sequence). V was pared by 0 bases and J by 8 bases, with 7 bases of the junction left unmatched. The CDR3 loop is CASSIESGVRYEQFF. The CDR3, as DNA: TGTGCCAGTAGTATAGAGAGCGGGGTTCGGTATGAGCAGTTCTTC. The full variable domain, rest sourced from reference TRBV19 and TRBJ2-1, is DGGITQSPKYLFRKEGQNVTLSCEQNLNHDAMYWYRQDPGQGLRLIYYSQIVNDFQKGDIAEGYSVSREKKESFPLTVTSAQKNPTAFYLCASSIESGVRYEQFFGPGTRLTVL.

J is TRBJ1-4 and V is TRBV5-1; tentatively, D is TRBD1 (6 bases). Trimming removed 6 bases from V and 4 bases from J, with 10 bases in between. This CDR3 is built from 13 residues. CDR1 and CDR2 from the germline V gene are SGHRS and YFSETQ. CDR3 nucleotides: TGCGCCAGCACCGGCAGGGGTAATGAAAAACTGTTTTTT. Protein product: CASTGRGNEKLFF.

This chain joins TRBV6-5 and TRBJ1-1; D is perhaps TRBD1 (6 bases). The V and J ends lost 5 bases and 5 bases respectively, with 9 bases between them. The CDR3 has 12 amino acids. Germline V gene lookup returns CDR1 MNHEY and CDR2 SVGAGI. The CDR3 region has the DNA TGTGCCAGCAGTAAACAGGGAACTGAAGCTTTCTTT. It yields the protein CASSKQGTEAFF.

The chain employs TRBV4-3 and TRBJ2-1; 7 bases fit TRBD2. The V and J ends lost 0 bases and 2 bases, in that order; junction bases with no gene match: 7. This CDR3 has 17 amino acids. Germline V CDR1 and CDR2: LGHNA, YSLEER. CDR3 sequence: CASSQDLGGTAYNEQFF. The CDR3 DNA reads TGCGCCAGCAGCCAAGATCTGGGGGGGACCGCCTACAATGAGCAGTTCTTC.

V gene TRBV7-9 combines with J gene TRBJ2-2, with D possibly matching TRBD2 (6 bases). The CDR3 spans 15 residues. CDR1 is SEHNR, CDR2 FQNEAQ, per germline (reference sequence). V lost 5 bases, J lost 4 bases, and 14 bases lay in between. The CDR3 coding sequence is TGTGCCAGCAGCGCTTTCCTGCGGGGCACCGGGGAGCTGTTTTTT. Its translation is CASSAFLRGTGELFF.

The chain is built from TRBV19 and TRBJ2-1; D perhaps matches TRBD1 (5 bases). Germline-derived CDR1 and CDR2 are LNHDA and SQIVND (reference sequence). Trimming removed 6 bases from V and 10 bases from J, with 10 bases in between. This CDR3 comprises 11 residues. DNA for the CDR3: TGTGCCAGTAGGCAGGGTAGCGAGCAGTTCTTC. It encodes CASRQGSEQFF.

This clone was observed once. DNA of the CDR3: TGTGCCAGTAGTGAGGACAGGGTAAGTCAGCCCCAGCATTTT. Amino acid sequence: CASSEDRVSQPQHF. The chain recombines TRBV19 with TRBJ1-5, with TRBD1 matching 8 bases. J lost 6 bases, V lost 5 bases, and 6 bases had no gene match. There are 14 residues in the CDR3. The germline gives CDR1 LNHDA, CDR2 SQIVND (reference sequence). Complete variable domain (other parts from reference TRBV19 and TRBJ1-5): DGGITQSPKYLFRKEGQNVTLSCEQNLNHDAMYWYRQDPGQGLRLIYYSQIVNDFQKGDIAEGYSVSREKKESFPLTVTSAQKNPTAFYLCASSEDRVSQPQHFGDGTRLSIL.